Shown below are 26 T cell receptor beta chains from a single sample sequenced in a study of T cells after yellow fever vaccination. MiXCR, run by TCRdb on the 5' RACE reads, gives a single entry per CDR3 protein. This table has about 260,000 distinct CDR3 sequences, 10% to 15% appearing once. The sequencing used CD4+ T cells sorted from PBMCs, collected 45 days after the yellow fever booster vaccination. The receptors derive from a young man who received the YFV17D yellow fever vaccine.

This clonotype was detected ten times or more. The CDR3 sequence: CASSYGQGVQETQYF. Written as DNA, the CDR3 is TGTGCCAGCAGCTATGGACAGGGGGTTCAAGAGACCCAGTACTTC. The J gene is TRBJ2-5, the V gene TRBV7-6; 10 positions agree with TRBD1. CDR3 length equals 15 residues. CDR1 and CDR2 (germline): SGHVS, FNYEAQ. The V segment lost 4 bases and the J segment 2 bases; nucleotides outside the gene matches: 4.

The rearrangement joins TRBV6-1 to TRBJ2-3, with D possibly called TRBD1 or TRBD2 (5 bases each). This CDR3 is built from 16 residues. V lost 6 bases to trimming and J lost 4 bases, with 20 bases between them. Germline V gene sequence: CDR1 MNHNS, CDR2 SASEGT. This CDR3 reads CASSPNPGRVPDTQYF. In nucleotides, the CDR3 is TGTGCCAGCAGCCCCAATCCGGGGCGAGTACCAGATACGCAGTATTTT.

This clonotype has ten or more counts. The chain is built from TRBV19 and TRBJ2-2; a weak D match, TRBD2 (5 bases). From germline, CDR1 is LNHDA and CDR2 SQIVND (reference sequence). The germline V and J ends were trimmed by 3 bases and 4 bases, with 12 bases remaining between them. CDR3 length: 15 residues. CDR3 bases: TGTGCCAGTAGTATTGGCGGTCGGGGCACCGGGGAGCTGTTTTTT. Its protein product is CASSIGGRGTGELFF.

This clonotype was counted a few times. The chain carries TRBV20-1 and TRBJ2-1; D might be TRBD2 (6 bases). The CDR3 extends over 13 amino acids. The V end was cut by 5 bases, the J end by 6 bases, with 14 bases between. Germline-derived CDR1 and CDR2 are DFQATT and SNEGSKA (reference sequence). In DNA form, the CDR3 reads TGCAGTGCTGGGGCGGGCGGGACCAATGAGCAGTTCTTC. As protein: CSAGAGGTNEQFF.

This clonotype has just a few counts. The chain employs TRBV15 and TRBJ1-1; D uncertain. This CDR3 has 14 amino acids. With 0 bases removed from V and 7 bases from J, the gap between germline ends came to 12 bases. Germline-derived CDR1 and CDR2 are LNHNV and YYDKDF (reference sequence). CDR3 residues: CATSRDATDIEAFF. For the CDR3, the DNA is TGTGCCACCAGCAGAGATGCGACTGACATTGAAGCTTTCTTT.

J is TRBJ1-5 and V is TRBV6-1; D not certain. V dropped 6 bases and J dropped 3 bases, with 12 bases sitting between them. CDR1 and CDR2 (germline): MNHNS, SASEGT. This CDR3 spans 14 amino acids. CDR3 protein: CASSSSWDNQPQHF. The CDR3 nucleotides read TGTGCCAGCAGCTCCAGTTGGGACAATCAGCCCCAGCATTTT.

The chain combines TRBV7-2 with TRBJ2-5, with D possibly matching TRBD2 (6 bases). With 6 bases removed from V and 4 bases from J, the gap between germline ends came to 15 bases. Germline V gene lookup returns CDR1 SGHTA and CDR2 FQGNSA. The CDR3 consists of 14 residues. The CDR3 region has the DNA TGTGCCAGCAGTCCTGATCCAGCGGGAGAGACCCAGTACTTC. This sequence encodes CASSPDPAGETQYF.

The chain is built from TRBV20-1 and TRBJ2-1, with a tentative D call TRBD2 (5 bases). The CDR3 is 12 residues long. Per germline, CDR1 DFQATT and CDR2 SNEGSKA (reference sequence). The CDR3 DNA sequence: TGCAGCATAGGACTCCCAAACAATGAGCAGTTCTTC. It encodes CSIGLPNNEQFF.

In DNA, the CDR3 is TGTGCCAGCAGCCAAGGACTAGCGGGATATGGCGGGGAGCTGTTTTTT. Translating it yields CASSQGLAGYGGELFF. The chain carries TRBV5-4 and TRBJ2-2; 12 bases agree with TRBD2. With 4 bases clipped from V and 7 bases from J, the junction kept 8 bases outside the gene matches. This CDR3 contains 16 residues. The germline V gene has CDR1 SGHNT and CDR2 YYREEE (reference sequence).

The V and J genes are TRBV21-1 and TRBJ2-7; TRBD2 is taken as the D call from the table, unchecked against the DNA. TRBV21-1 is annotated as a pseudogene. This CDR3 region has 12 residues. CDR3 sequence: CAGGRAPVEQYF. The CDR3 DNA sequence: TGTGCCGGAGGGAGGGCGCCGGTCGAGCAGTACTTC.

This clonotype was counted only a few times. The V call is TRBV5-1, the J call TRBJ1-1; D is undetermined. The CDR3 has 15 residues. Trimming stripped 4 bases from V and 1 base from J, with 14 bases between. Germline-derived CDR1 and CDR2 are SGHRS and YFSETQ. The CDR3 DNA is TGCGCCAGCAGCCTCGGACGGGAGAGGAACACTGAAGCTTTCTTT. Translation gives CASSLGRERNTEAFF.

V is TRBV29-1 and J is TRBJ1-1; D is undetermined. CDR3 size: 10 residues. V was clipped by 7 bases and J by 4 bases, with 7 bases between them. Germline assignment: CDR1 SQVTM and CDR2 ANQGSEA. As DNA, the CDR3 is TGCAGCGGCGGGGTCACTGAAGCTTTCTTT. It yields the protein CSGGVTEAFF.

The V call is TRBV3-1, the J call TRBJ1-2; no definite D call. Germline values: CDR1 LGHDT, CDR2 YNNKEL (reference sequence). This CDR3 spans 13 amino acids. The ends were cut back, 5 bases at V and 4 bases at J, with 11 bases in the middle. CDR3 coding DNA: TGTGCCAGCAGCACCGAGGAGCGCTATGGCTACACCTTC. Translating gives CASSTEERYGYTF.

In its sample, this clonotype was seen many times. The CDR3 sequence: CASSLHYEQYF. The DNA of the CDR3 is TGTGCCAGCAGCCTACACTACGAGCAGTACTTC. The chain combines TRBV7-2 with TRBJ2-7; D is unclear. V was pared by 5 bases and J by 3 bases, with 5 bases between. Germline V gene lookup returns CDR1 SGHTA and CDR2 FQGNSA. CDR3 size: 11 residues.

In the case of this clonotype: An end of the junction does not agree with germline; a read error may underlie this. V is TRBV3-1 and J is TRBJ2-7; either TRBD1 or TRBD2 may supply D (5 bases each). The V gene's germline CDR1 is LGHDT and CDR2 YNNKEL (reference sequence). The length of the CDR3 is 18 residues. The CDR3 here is CAISQALPRDRSLYEQYF. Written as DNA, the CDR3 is TGTGCCATCAGCCAAGCCCTTCCCCGGGACCGTTCGTTGTACGAGCAGTACTTC.

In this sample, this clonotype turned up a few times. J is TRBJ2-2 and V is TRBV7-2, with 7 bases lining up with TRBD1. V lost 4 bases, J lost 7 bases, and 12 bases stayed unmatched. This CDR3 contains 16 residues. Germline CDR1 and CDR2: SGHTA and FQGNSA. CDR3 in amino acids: CASSWDSALGGGELFF. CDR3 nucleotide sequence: TGTGCCAGCAGCTGGGACAGTGCCCTAGGGGGCGGGGAGCTGTTTTTT.

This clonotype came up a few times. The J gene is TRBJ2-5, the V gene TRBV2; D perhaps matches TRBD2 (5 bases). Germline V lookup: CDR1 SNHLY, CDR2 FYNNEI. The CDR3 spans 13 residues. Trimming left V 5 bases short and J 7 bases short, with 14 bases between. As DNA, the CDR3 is TGTGCCAGCAGTTCTCTAGTTCGGGGGACCCAGTACTTC. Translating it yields CASSSLVRGTQYF.

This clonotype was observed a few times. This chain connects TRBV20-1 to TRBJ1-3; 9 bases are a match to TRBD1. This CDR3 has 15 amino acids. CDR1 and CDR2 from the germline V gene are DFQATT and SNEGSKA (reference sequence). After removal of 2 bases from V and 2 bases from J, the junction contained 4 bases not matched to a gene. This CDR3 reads CSARLDRGAGNTIYF. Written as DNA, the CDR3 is TGCAGTGCTAGACTTGACAGGGGGGCTGGAAACACCATATATTTT.

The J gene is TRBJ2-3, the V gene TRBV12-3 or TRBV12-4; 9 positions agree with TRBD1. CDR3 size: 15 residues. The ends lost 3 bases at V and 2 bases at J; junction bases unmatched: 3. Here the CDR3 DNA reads TGTGCCAGCAGTTTTCACAGGGGGCACACAGATACGCAGTATTTT. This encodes CASSFHRGHTDTQYF.

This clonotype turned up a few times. The CDR3 loop is CASSFIAGESSSEQFF. The CDR3 DNA reads as TGTGCCAGCAGCTTTATAGCGGGAGAATCTTCGAGTGAGCAGTTCTTC. V and J are TRBV5-5 and TRBJ2-1, with 9 nucleotides matching TRBD2. V dropped 2 bases and J dropped 9; count of bases not matched to a gene: 12. The CDR3 sequence is 16 residues long. The germline V gene encodes CDR1 SGHKS and CDR2 YYEKEE (reference sequence).

DNA of the CDR3: TGTGCCAGCAGCTCGACTAGCGGACTGTCATCCTACAATGAGCAGTTCTTC. It specifies CASSSTSGLSSYNEQFF. This sequence joins TRBV7-2 and TRBJ2-1, with 9 bases lining up with TRBD2. CDR3 length equals 17 residues. Germline lookup yields CDR1 SGHTA and CDR2 FQGNSA. J gave up 1 base and V 4 bases, and 8 bases lay outside the gene matches.

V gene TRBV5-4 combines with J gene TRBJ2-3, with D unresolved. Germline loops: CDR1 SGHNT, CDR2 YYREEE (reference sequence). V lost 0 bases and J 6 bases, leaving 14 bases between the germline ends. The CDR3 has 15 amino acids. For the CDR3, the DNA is TGTGCCAGCAGCTTGGAACCCCTGAGACGGGATACGCAGTATTTT. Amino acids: CASSLEPLRRDTQYF. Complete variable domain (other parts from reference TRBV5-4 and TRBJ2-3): ETGVTQSPTHLIKTRGQQVTLRCSSQSGHNTVSWYQQALGQGPQFIFQYYREEENGRGNFPPRFSGLQFPNYSSELNVNALELDDSALYLCASSLEPLRRDTQYFGPGTRLTVL.

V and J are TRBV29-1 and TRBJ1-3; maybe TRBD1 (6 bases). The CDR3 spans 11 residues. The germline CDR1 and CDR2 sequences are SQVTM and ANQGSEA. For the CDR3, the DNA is TGCGGACAGTCCTCTGGAAACACCATATATTTT. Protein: CGQSSGNTIYF.

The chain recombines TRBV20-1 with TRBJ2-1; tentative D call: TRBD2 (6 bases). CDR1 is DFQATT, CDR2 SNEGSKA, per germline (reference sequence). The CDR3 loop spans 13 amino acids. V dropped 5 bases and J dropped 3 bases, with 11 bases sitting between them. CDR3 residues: CSALVGGYNEQFF. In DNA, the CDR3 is TGCAGTGCTCTAGTGGGGGGCTACAATGAGCAGTTCTTC.

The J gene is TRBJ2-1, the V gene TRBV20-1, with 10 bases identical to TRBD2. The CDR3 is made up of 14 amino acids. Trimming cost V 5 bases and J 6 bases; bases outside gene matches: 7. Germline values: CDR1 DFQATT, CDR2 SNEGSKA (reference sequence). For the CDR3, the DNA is TGCAGTGCTGACCTAGCGGGAGCTCGCAATGAGCAGTTCTTC. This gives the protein CSADLAGARNEQFF.

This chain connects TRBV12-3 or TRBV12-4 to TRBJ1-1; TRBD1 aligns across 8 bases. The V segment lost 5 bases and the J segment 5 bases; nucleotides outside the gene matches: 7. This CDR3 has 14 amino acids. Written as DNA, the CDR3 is TGTGCCAGCAGTAGCCCCGGGACAGGTACTGAAGCTTTCTTT. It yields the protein CASSSPGTGTEAFF.